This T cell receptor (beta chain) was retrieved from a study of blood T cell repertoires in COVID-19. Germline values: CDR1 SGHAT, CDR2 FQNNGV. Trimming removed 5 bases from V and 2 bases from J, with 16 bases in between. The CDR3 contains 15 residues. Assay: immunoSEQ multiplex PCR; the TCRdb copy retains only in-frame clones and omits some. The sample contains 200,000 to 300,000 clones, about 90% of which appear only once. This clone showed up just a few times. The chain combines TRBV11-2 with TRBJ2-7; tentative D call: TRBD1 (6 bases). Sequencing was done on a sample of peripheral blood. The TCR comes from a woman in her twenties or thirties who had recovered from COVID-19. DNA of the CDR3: TGTGCCAGCAGCCAAAGCAGGGGAGTCACCTACGAGCAGTACTTC. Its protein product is CASSQSRGVTYEQYF.